This TCR beta chain is from a study of shared clonotypes between healthy human individuals. Study-wide context: The plates for each donor numbered three CD4 naive, three CD4 memory, two CD8 naive and one CD8 memory.

The CDR3 runs to 15 residues. V shed 4 bases and J 7 bases; nucleotides not matched to a gene: 13. The V gene's germline CDR1 is SGHNT and CDR2 YYREEE (reference sequence). Memory CD4+ cells were the fraction left after CD45RA+ naive selection. With respect to this clone: What it binds is not known.

Clones were read by immunoSEQ multiplex PCR, and TCRdb kept only the in-frame ones, dropping some. The data hold about 1.5 million clones, with roughly 96% observed a single time. The study's findings and limits: Clonotype sharing among donors was expected to depend on sequencing depth. In general, naive subsets displayed greater estimated richness than memory subsets did.

The sequence came from a man in his thirties or forties in good health. Sequencing input: naive CD4+ T cells sorted from blood. Subset here: CD45RA+ positively selected. The chain has TRBV5-4 and TRBJ2-7; 8 nucleotides agree with TRBD1. Here the CDR3 reads CASSPGQGRPTEQYF. DNA for the CDR3: TGTGCCAGCAGCCCTGGACAGGGAAGACCTACGGAGCAGTACTTC.